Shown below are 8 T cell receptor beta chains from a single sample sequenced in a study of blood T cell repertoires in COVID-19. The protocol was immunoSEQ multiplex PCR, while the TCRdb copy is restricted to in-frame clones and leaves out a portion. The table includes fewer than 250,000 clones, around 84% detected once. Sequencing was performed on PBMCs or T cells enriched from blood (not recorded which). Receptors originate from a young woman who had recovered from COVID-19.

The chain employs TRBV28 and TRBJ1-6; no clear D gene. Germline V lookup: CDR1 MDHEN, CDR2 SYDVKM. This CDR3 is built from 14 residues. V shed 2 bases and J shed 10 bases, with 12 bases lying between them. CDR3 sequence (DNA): TGTGCCAGCAGTTTAAGAGGGCGCGACTCACCCCTCCACTTT. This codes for CASSLRGRDSPLHF.

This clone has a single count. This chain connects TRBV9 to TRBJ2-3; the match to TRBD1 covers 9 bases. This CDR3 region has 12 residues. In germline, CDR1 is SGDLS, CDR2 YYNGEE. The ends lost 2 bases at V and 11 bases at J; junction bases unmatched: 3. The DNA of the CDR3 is TGTGCCAGCAGCGTGGACAGGGGAAGGCAGTATTTT. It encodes CASSVDRGRQYF.

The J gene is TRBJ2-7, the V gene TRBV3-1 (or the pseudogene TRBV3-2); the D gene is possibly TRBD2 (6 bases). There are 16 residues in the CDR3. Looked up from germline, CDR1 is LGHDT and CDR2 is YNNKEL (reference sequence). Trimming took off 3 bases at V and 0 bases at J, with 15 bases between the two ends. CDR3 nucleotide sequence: TGTGCCAGCAGCCAGCTTAGCGGCAATAGCTCCTACGAGCAGTACTTC. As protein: CASSQLSGNSSYEQYF.

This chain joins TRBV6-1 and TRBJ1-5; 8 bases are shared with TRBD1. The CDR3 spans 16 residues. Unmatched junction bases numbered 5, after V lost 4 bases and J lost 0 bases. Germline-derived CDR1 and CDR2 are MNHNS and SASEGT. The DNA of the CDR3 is TGTGCCAGCAGTGCACCGGGACAGGTTAGCAATCAGCCCCAGCATTTT. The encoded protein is CASSAPGQVSNQPQHF.

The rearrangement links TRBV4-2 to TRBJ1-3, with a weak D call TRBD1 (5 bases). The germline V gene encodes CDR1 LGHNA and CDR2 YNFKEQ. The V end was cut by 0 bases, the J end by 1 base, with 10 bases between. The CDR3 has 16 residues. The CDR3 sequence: CASSQETVPSGNTIYF. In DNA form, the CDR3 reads TGTGCCAGCAGCCAAGAGACAGTGCCGTCTGGAAACACCATATATTTT.

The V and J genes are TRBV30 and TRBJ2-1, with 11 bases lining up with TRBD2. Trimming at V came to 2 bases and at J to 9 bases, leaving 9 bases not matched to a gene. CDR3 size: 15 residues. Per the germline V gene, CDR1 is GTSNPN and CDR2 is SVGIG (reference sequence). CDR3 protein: CAWSTSGSQRGEQFF. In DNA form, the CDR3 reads TGTGCCTGGAGTACTAGCGGGAGTCAGAGGGGTGAGCAGTTCTTC. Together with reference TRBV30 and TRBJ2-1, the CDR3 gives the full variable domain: SQTIHQWPATLVQPVGSPLSLECTVEGTSNPNLYWYRQAAGRGLQLLFYSVGIGQISSEVPQNLSASRPQDRQFILSSKKLLLSDSGFYLCAWSTSGSQRGEQFFGPGTRLTVL.

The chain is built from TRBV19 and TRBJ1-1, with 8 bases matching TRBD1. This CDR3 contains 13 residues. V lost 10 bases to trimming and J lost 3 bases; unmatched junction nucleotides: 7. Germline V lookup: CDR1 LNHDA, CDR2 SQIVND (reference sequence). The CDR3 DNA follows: TGTGCCACCGGTTACAGGGGGTACACTGAAGCTTTCTTT. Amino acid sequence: CATGYRGYTEAFF.

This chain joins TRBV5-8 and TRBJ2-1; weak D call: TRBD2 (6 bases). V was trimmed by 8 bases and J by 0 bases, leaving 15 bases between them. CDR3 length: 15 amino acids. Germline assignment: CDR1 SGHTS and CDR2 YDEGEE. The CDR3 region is CASTLAGGSYNEQFF. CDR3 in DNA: TGTGCCAGTACCCTAGCCGGGGGCTCCTACAATGAGCAGTTCTTC. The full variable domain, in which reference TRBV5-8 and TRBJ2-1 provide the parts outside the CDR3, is EAGVTQSPTHLIKTRGQQATLRCSPISGHTSVYWYQQALGLGLQFLLWYDEGEERNRGNFPPRFSGRQFPNYSSELNVNALELEDSALYLCASTLAGGSYNEQFFGPGTRLTVL.